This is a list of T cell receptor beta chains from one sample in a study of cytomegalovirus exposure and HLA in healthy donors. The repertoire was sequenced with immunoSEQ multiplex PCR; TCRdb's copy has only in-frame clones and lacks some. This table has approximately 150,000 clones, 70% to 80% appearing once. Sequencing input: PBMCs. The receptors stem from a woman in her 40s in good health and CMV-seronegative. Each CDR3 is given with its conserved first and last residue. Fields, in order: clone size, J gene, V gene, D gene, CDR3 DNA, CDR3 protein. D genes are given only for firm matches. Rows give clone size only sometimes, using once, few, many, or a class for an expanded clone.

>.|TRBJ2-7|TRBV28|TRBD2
TGTGCCAGCAGTTACATAGCGGGAGGGCCGTCTATGACTCTCGAGCAGTACTTC
CASSYIAGGPSMTLEQYF
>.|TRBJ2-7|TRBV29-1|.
TGCAGCGTTTATGGGGGCGCATCCTACGAGCAGTACTTC
CSVYGGASYEQYF
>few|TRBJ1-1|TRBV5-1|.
TGCGCCAGCAGCTTGGTGGGGGCCGCGAACACTGAAGCTTTCTTT
CASSLVGAANTEAFF
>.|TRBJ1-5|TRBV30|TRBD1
TGTGCCTGGAGTTCGACAGGGGACCAGCCCCAGCATTTT
CAWSSTGDQPQHF
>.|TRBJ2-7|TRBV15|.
TGTGCCACCAGCAGAGATCGAGAGAGCGAGCAGTACTTC
CATSRDRESEQYF
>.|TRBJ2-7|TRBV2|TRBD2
TGTGCCAGCGGGGCTAGCGGGAGGGCCACGTACGAGCAGTACTTC
CASGASGRATYEQYF
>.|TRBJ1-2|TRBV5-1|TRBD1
TGCGCCAGCAGCCAGGGACAGGCAAACTATGGCTACACCTTC
CASSQGQANYGYTF
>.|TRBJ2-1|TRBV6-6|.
TGTGCCAGCACCCCCTTGAGCGCGTCCTACAATGAGCAGTTCTTC
CASTPLSASYNEQFF
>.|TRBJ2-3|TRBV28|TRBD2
TGTGCCAGCAGCCAACCCGGGACTAGCGGGATAGATACGCAGTATTTT
CASSQPGTSGIDTQYF
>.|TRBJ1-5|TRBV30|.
TGTGCCTGGAGTGTAAGGGGGAGACAGAGTACTCAGCCCCAGCATTTT
CAWSVRGRQSTQPQHF
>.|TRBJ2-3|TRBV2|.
TGTGCCAGCAGTCCACGAAGCGGCACTAGCACAGATACGCAGTATTTT
CASSPRSGTSTDTQYF
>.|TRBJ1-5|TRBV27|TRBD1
TGTGCCAGCAGACAGGGGGCTGGCAATCAGCCCCAGCATTTT
CASRQGAGNQPQHF